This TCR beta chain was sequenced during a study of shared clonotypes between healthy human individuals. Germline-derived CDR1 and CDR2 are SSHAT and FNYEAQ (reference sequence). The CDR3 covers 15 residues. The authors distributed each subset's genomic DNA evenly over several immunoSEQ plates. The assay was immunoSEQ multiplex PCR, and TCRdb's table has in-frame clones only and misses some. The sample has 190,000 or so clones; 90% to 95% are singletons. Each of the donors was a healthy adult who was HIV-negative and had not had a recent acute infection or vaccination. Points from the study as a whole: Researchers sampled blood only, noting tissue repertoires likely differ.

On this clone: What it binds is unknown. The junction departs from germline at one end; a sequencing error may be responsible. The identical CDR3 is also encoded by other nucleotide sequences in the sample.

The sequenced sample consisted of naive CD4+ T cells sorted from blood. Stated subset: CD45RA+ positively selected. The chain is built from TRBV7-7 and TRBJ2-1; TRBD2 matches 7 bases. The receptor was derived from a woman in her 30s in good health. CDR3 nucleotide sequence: TGTGCCAGCAGCCCCGGACTAGTGGGCTACAATGAGCAATTCTTC. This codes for CASSPGLVGYNEQFF.